This T cell receptor beta chain was captured in a study of early T cells in non-severe SARS-CoV-2 infection. Study-level background: Unsorted whole-blood RNA was sequenced in bulk, leaving chains unpaired.

Study-wide results and caveats: Anti-spike CD8 responses were favored in VDJdb matching, and private and CD4 specificities were missed.

Unique molecular identifiers were affixed to single, distinct cDNA molecules. Each CDR3 protein is one row after TCRdb ran MiXCR on the 5' RACE reads. The sample carries approximately 67,000 distinct CDR3 sequences, approximately 9.1% recorded once. Comment on this clonotype: The antigen is not known. With a much larger clone just one base away, this may be a read error.

The TCR originated in an adult who was a healthcare worker with PCR-confirmed SARS-CoV-2 infection or an uninfected control (not recorded which). Sequencing input: whole blood.

DNA for the CDR3: TGTGCCAGCAGTTACAACAATGAGCAGTTCTTC. This gives the protein CASSYNNEQFF. V and J are TRBV2 and TRBJ2-1, with no clear D. Germline V lookup: CDR1 SNHLY, CDR2 FYNNEI. V shed 5 bases and J shed 5 bases, with 4 bases lying between them. The CDR3 contains 11 residues.